A selection of T cell receptor beta chains follows, all from one sample in a study of T cell responses to AZD1222 COVID-19 vaccine. The repertoire was sequenced with immunoSEQ multiplex PCR; TCRdb's copy has only in-frame clones and lacks some. This table holds tens of thousands of clones, over 85% found once. The material was peripheral blood, obtained on day 0 of AZD1222 vaccination. The receptor source for this set is an adult in good health. Each CDR3 is given with its conserved first and last residue. The D gene is left open where the match is weak. Expanded clones are given a class, and other clones once, few, many or no size at all.

D gene	V gene	J gene	clone size	CDR3 protein	CDR3 DNA
TRBD1	TRBV5-4	TRBJ1-6	.	CASSLWVDRENNSPLHF	TGTGCCAGCAGCTTGTGGGTTGACAGGGAGAATAATTCACCCCTCCACTTT
.	TRBV27	TRBJ1-5	.	CASSSTGWGGQPQHF	TGTGCCAGCAGCTCTACAGGTTGGGGCGGCCAGCCCCAGCATTTT
TRBD1	TRBV12-3/TRBV12-4	TRBJ2-1	once	CASSSGTGVEQFF	TGTGCCAGCAGTTCCGGGACAGGGGTCGAGCAGTTCTTC
.	TRBV3-1/TRBV3-2	TRBJ1-5	.	CASSQYSNQPQHF	TGTGCCAGCAGCCAGTACAGCAATCAGCCCCAGCATTTT
TRBD2	TRBV29-1	TRBJ2-1	.	CSAPGGSGANNEQFF	TGCAGCGCTCCCGGGGGTAGCGGGGCAAACAATGAGCAGTTCTTC
.	TRBV12-3/TRBV12-4	TRBJ1-1	.	CASSQMNTEAFF	TGTGCCAGCAGTCAAATGAACACTGAAGCTTTCTTT
TRBD1	TRBV9	TRBJ2-3	.	CASSGTGGSTDTQYF	TGTGCCAGCAGCGGGACAGGGGGAAGCACAGATACGCAGTATTTT
TRBD1	TRBV27	TRBJ1-2	.	CASSLIGQGAYGYTF	TGTGCCAGCAGTTTAATCGGACAGGGGGCTTATGGCTACACCTTC
TRBD1	TRBV3-1/TRBV3-2	TRBJ2-7	.	CASSQYLTGLSYEQYF	TGTGCCAGCAGCCAATATCTGACAGGGCTGTCCTACGAGCAGTACTTC
.	TRBV12-3/TRBV12-4	TRBJ1-1	.	CAGAGTVEAFF	TGTGCCGGTGCGGGGACGGTTGAAGCTTTCTTT
.	TRBV2	TRBJ2-7	.	CASSEGSRFSYEQYF	TGTGCCAGCAGTGAAGGTAGCAGATTCTCCTACGAGCAGTACTTC
TRBD1	TRBV7-9	TRBJ1-2	.	CASSSTGAHGYTF	TGTGCCAGCAGCTCGACAGGGGCTCATGGCTACACCTTC
.	TRBV5-1	TRBJ1-1	.	CASSFQGNTEAFF	TGCGCCAGCAGCTTCCAGGGGAACACTGAAGCTTTCTTT
.	TRBV2	TRBJ1-2	.	CASSVRTAYGYTF	TGTGCCAGCAGTGTACGGACAGCCTATGGCTACACCTTC
.	TRBV9	TRBJ2-1	.	CASSPTWDLYNEQFF	TGTGCCAGCAGCCCTACCTGGGACTTATACAATGAGCAGTTCTTC
.	TRBV20-1	TRBJ2-7	.	CSASGTSVEYF	TGCAGTGCTAGTGGTACCTCTGTAGAGTACTTC
TRBD1	TRBV29-1	TRBJ1-1	.	CSVDLDRMGSDTEAFF	TGCAGCGTTGATCTGGACAGGATGGGTTCGGACACTGAAGCTTTCTTT
.	TRBV2	TRBJ2-5	.	CASRGQNSRETQYF	TGTGCCAGCAGAGGACAGAACTCTCGGGAGACCCAGTACTTC
.	TRBV5-4	TRBJ1-1	.	CASSLSSRGSTEAFF	TGTGCCAGCAGCTTGTCGTCCCGGGGCAGCACTGAAGCTTTCTTT
.	TRBV7-8	TRBJ2-7	.	CASSSPGTSSYEQYF	TGTGCCAGCAGCTCTCCCGGGACAAGCTCCTACGAGCAGTACTTC
.	TRBV7-9	TRBJ2-6	once	CASSPRPGANVLTF	TGTGCCAGCAGCCCCCGACCTGGGGCCAACGTCCTGACTTTC
.	TRBV12-3/TRBV12-4	TRBJ1-1	.	CASSLMGFTEAFF	TGTGCCAGCAGTTTAATGGGATTCACTGAAGCTTTCTTT
.	TRBV20-1	TRBJ2-4	.	CSASVIAKNIQYF	TGCAGTGCTAGTGTGATAGCCAAAAACATTCAGTACTTC
.	TRBV29-1	TRBJ1-2	.	CSVEEGTSNYGYTF	TGCAGCGTTGAAGAGGGGACAAGTAACTATGGCTACACCTTC
.	TRBV7-9	TRBJ2-7	.	CASSLGRGTYSYEQYF	TGTGCCAGCAGCTTAGGGAGAGGGACGTACTCCTACGAGCAGTACTTC
.	TRBV27	TRBJ1-2	.	CASTTRGYTF	TGTGCCAGCACTACACGCGGCTACACCTTC
.	TRBV6-5	TRBJ1-1	.	CASSPTLNTEAFF	TGTGCCAGCAGTCCGACACTTAACACTGAAGCTTTCTTT
TRBD2	TRBV10-2	TRBJ2-4	.	CASGGSGSIQYF	TGCGCCAGCGGCGGTAGCGGGAGCATTCAGTACTTC
.	TRBV6-5	TRBJ1-5	.	CASSRRGGGNQPQHF	TGTGCCAGCAGTCGAAGGGGGGGTGGCAATCAGCCCCAGCATTTT
.	TRBV10-1	TRBJ1-5	.	CATRPQHF	TGCGCCACCAGGCCCCAGCATTTT
.	TRBV2	TRBJ1-6	.	CASSEQGMALHF	TGTGCCAGCAGTGAACAGGGTATGGCCCTCCACTTT
.	TRBV7-3	TRBJ2-1	.	CASSPQGSFYNEQFF	TGTGCCAGCAGCCCCCAGGGGTCTTTCTACAATGAGCAGTTCTTC
TRBD1	TRBV5-1	TRBJ2-7	.	CASSPGQVPYEQYF	TGCGCCAGCAGCCCCGGACAGGTTCCCTACGAGCAGTACTTC
.	TRBV12-3/TRBV12-4	TRBJ2-1	.	CASAGNYNEQFF	TGTGCCAGCGCAGGGAATTACAATGAGCAGTTCTTC
.	TRBV30	TRBJ2-2	.	CAWTGTNTGELFF	TGTGCCTGGACAGGGACGAACACCGGGGAGCTGTTTTTT
.	TRBV27	TRBJ1-6	.	CASSLQGSSYNSPLHF	TGTGCCAGCAGTTTACAGGGGAGCTCCTATAATTCACCCCTCCACTTT
TRBD1	TRBV18	TRBJ1-1	few	CASSPTRQGAGNTEAFF	TGTGCCAGCTCACCGACCCGACAGGGGGCGGGAAACACTGAAGCTTTCTTT
.	TRBV10-3	TRBJ2-1	.	CAISDGDWGGNEQFF	TGTGCCATCAGCGACGGCGATTGGGGAGGCAATGAGCAGTTCTTC
TRBD1	TRBV6-5	TRBJ2-6	.	CASRTGVGANVLTF	TGTGCCAGCAGGACAGGGGTAGGGGCCAACGTCCTGACTTTC
.	TRBV5-4	TRBJ2-7	.	CASSPSFGVGYEQYF	TGTGCCAGCAGCCCTTCTTTCGGGGTCGGCTACGAGCAGTACTTC
TRBD1	TRBV10-2	TRBJ1-2	.	CASSAGTAYGYTF	TGCGCCAGCAGTGCCGGGACAGCCTATGGCTACACCTTC
TRBD2	TRBV7-2	TRBJ2-7	.	CASSLDTSGVSEQYF	TGTGCCAGCAGCTTAGACACTAGCGGGGTCAGCGAGCAGTACTTC
.	TRBV7-3	TRBJ2-3	once	CASSLSENSGAQYF	TGTGCCAGCAGCTTAAGTGAAAATTCGGGAGCGCAGTATTTT